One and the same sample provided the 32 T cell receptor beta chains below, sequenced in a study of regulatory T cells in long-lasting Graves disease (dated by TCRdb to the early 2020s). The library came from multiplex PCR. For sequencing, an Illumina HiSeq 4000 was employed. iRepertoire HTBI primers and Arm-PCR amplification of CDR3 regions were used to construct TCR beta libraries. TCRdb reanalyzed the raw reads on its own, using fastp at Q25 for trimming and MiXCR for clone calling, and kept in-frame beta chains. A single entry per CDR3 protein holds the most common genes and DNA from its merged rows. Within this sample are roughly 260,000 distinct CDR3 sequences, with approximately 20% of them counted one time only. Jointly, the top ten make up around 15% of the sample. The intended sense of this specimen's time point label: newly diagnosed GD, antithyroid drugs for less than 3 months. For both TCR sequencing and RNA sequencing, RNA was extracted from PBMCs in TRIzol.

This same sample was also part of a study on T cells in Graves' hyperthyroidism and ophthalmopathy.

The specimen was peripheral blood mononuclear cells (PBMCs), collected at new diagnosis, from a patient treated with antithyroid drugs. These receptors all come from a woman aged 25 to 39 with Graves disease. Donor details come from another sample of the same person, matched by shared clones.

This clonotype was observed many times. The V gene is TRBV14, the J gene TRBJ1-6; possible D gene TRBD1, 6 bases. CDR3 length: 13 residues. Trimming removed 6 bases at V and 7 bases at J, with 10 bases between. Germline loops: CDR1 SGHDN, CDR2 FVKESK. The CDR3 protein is CASSQGSNSPLHF. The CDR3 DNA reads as TGTGCCAGCAGTCAGGGGTCGAATTCACCCCTCCACTTT. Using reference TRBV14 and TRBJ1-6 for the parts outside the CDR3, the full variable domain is EAGVTQFPSHSVIEKGQTVTLRCDPISGHDNLYWYRRVMGKEIKFLLHFVKESKQDESGMPNNRFLAERTGGTYSTLKVQPAELEDSGVYFCASSQGSNSPLHFGNGTRLTVT.

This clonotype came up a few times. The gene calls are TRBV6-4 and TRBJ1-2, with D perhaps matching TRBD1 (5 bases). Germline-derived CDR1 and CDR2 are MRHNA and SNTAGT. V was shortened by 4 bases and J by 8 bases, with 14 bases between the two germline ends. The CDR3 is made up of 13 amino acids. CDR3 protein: CASSAETGQGYTF. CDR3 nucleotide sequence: TGTGCCAGCAGTGCGGAAACAGGACAAGGCTACACCTTC.

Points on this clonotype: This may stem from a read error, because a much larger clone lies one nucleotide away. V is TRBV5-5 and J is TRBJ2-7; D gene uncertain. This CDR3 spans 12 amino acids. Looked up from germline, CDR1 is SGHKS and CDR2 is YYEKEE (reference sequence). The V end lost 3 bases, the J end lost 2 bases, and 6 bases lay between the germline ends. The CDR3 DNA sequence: TGTGCCAGCAGCTGGCGCCCCTACGAGCAGTACTTC. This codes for CASSWRPYEQYF.

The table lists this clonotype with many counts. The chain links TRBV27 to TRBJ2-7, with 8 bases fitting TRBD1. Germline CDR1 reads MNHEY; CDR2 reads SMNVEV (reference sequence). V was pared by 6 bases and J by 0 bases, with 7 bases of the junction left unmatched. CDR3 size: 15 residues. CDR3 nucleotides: TGTGCCAGCAGCCTCGGGACAGGATTCTCCTACGAGCAGTACTTC. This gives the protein CASSLGTGFSYEQYF.

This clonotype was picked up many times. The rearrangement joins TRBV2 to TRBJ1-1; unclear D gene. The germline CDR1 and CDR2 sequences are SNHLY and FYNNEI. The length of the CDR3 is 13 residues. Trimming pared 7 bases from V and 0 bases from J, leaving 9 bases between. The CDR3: CASTPELNTEAFF. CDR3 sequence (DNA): TGTGCCAGCACCCCTGAGTTGAACACTGAAGCTTTCTTT.

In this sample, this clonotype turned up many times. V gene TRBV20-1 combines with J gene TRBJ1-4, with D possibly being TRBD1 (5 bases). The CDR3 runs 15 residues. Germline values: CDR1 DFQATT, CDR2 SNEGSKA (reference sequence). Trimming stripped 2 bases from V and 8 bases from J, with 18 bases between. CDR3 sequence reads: CSARSRVDEGEKLFF. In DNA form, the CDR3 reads TGCAGTGCTAGATCAAGGGTGGATGAGGGGGAAAAACTGTTTTTT.

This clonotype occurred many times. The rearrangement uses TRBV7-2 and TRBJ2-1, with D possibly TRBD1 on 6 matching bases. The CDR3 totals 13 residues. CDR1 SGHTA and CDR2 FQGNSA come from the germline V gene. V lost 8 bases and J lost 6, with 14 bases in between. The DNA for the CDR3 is TGTGCCAGCGTGCAGGACAGACCCAATGAGCAGTTCTTC. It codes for CASVQDRPNEQFF.

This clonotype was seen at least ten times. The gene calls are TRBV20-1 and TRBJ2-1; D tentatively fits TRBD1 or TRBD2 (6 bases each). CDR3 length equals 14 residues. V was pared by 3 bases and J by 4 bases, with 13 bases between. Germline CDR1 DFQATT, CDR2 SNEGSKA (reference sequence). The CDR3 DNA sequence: TGCAGTGCTAGGTGGAGGGGGTTTTACAATGAGCAGTTCTTC. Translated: CSARWRGFYNEQFF.

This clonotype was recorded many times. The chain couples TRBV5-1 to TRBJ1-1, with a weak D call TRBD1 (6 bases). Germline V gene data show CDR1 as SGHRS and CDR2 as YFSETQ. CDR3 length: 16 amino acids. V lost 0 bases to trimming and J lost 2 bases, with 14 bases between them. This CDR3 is CASSLVVGHLNTEAFF. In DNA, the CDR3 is TGCGCCAGCAGCTTGGTTGTGGGACACCTAAACACTGAAGCTTTCTTT. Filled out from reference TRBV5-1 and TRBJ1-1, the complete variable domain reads KAGVTQTPRYLIKTRGQQVTLSCSPISGHRSVSWYQQTPGQGLQFLFEYFSETQRNKGNFPGRFSGRQFSNSRSEMNVSTLELGDSALYLCASSLVVGHLNTEAFFGQGTRLTVV.

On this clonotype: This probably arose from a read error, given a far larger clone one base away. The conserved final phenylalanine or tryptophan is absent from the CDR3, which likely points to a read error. Written as DNA, the CDR3 is TGTGCCAGCAGCCTTTATGGCACAGATACGCAGTATTCT. Protein sequence: CASSLYGTDTQYS. The gene calls are TRBV7-8 and TRBJ2-3, with D unresolved. This CDR3 has 13 amino acids. V lost 5 bases and J lost 1, with 7 bases in between. Germline CDR1 reads SGHVS; CDR2 reads FQNEAQ.

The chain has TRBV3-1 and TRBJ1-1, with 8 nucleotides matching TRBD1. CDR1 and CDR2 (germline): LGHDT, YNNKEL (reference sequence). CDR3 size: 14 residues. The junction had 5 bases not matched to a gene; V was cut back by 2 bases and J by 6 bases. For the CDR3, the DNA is TGTGCCAGCAGCCAACCAACACAGGGGGCTGAAGCTTTCTTT. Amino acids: CASSQPTQGAEAFF.

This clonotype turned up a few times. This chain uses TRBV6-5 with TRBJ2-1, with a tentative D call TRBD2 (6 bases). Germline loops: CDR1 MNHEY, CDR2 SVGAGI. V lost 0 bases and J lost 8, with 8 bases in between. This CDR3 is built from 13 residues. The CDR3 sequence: CASSYSTGDEQFF. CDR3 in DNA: TGTGCCAGCAGTTACTCGACGGGAGATGAGCAGTTCTTC.

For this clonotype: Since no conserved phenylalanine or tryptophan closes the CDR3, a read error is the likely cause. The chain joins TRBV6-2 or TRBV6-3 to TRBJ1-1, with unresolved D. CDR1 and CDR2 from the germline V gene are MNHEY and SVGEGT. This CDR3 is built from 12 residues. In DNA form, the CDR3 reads TGTCCATCCCCCCAGGAGTTCACTGAAGCTTTCCTT. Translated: CPSPQEFTEAFL.

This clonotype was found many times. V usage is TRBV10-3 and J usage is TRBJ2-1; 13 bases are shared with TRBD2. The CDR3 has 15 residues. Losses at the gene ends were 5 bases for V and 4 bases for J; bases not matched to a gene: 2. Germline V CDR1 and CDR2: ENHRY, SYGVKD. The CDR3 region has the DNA TGTGCCATCAGTCCGGGACTAGCGGGGTACAATGAGCAGTTCTTC. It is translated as CAISPGLAGYNEQFF.

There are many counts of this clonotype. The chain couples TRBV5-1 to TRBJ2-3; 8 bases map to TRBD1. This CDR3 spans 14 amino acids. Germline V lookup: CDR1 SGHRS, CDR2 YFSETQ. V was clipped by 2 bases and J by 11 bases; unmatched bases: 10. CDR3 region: CASSFDTGTGGQYF. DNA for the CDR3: TGCGCCAGCAGCTTTGACACCGGGACAGGAGGGCAGTATTTT.

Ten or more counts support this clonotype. The CDR3 region is CASSQDLWVRDSPLHF. The DNA of the CDR3 is TGTGCCAGCAGCCAAGATCTTTGGGTTCGGGATTCACCCCTCCACTTT. The gene calls are TRBV3-1 and TRBJ1-6; the D is unclear. The CDR3 is made up of 16 amino acids. Trimming left V 0 bases short and J 8 bases short, with 14 bases between. Per the germline V gene, CDR1 is LGHDT and CDR2 is YNNKEL (reference sequence).

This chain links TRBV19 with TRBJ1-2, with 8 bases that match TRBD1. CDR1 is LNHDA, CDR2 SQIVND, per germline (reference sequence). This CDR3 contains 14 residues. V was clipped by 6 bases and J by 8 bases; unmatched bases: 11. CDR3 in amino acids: CASSKSTGTGGYTF. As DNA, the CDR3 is TGTGCCAGTAGCAAATCGACAGGGACAGGCGGCTACACCTTC.

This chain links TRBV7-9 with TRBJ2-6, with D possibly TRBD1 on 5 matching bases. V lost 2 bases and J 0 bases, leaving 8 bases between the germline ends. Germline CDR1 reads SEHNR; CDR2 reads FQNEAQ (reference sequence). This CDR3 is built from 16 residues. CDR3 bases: TGTGCCAGCAGCTTACTTCAGGGCTCTGGGGCCAACGTCCTGACTTTC. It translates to CASSLLQGSGANVLTF.

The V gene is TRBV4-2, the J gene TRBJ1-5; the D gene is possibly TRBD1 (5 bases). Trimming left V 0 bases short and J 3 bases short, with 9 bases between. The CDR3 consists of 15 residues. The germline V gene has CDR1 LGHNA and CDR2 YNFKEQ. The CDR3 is CASSQDYRTNQPQHF. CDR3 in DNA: TGTGCCAGCAGCCAAGATTACAGGACCAATCAGCCCCAGCATTTT.

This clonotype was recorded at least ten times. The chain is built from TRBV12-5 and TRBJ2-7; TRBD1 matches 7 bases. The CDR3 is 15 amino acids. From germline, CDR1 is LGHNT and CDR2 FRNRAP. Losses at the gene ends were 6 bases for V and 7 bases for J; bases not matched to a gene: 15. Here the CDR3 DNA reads TGTGCTAGTGGCCTCGGACAGGTGAGCCTTCGGGAGCAGTACTTC. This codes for CASGLGQVSLREQYF. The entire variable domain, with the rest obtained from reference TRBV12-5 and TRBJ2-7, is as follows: DARVTQTPRHKVTEMGQEVTMRCQPILGHNTVFWYRQTMMQGLELLAYFRNRAPLDDSGMPKDRFSAEMPDATLATLKIQPSEPRDSAVYFCASGLGQVSLREQYFGPGTRLTVT.

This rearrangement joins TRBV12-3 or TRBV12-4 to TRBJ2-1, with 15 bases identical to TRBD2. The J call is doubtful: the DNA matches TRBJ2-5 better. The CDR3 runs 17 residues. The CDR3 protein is CASSLAGLAGGQETQYF. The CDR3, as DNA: TGTGCCAGCAGTTTAGCCGGACTAGCGGGGGGGCAAGAGACCCAGTACTTC.

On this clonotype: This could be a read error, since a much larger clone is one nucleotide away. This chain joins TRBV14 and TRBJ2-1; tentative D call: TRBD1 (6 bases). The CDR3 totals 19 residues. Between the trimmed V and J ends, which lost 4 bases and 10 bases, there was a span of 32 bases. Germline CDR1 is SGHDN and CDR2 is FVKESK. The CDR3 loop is CASSLSGQGRKLSSYEQFF. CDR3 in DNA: TGTGCCAGCAGCCTTTCCGGTCAGGGGCGGAAACTGAGCTCCTACGAGCAGTTCTTC. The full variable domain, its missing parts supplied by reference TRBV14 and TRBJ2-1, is EAGVTQFPSHSVIEKGQTVTLRCDPISGHDNLYWYRRVMGKEIKFLLHFVKESKQDESGMPNNRFLAERTGGTYSTLKVQPAELEDSGVYFCASSLSGQGRKLSSYEQFFGPGTRLTVL.

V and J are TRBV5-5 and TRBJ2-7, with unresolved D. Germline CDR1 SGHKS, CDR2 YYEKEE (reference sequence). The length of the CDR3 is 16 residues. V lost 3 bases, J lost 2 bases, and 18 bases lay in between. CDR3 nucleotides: TGTGCCAGCAGCTCCGGCTTTGTCGGTTGGGCCTACGAGCAGTACTTC. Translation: CASSSGFVGWAYEQYF.

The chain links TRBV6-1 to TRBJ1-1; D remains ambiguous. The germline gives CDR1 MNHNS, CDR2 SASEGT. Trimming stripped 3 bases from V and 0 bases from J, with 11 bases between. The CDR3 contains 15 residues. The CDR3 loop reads CASSEFGEVNTEAFF. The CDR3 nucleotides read TGTGCCAGCAGTGAGTTTGGGGAGGTGAACACTGAAGCTTTCTTT.

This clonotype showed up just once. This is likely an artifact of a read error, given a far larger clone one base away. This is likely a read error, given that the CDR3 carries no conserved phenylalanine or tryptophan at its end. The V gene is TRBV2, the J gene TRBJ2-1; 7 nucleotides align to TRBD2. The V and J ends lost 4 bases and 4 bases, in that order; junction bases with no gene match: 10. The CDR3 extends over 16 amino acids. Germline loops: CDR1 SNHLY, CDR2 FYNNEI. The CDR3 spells CASSAPRGNRYNEQFL. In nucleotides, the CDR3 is TGTGCCAGCAGTGCCCCGCGGGGGAACCGTTACAATGAGCAGTTCCTC.

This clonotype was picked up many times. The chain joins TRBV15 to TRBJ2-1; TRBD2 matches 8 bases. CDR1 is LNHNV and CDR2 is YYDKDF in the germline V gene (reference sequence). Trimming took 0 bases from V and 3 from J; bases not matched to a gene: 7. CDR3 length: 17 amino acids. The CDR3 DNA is TGTGCCACCAGCAGAGATGAGCTAGCGGGTTTCTACAATGAGCAGTTCTTC. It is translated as CATSRDELAGFYNEQFF.

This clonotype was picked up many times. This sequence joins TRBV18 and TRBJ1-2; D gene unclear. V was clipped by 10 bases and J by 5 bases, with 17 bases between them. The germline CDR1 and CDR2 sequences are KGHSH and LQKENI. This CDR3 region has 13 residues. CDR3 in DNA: TGTGCCACACTCACCGGGTCCCCATATGGCTACACCTTC. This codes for CATLTGSPYGYTF. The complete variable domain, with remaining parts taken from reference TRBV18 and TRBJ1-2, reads NAGVMQNPRHLVRRRGQEARLRCSPMKGHSHVYWYRQLPEEGLKFMVYLQKENIIDESGMPKERFSAEFPKEGPSILRIQQVVRGDSAAYFCATLTGSPYGYTFGSGTRLTVV.

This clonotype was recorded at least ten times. CDR3 sequence (DNA): TGCAGTGCGCAAAAAGGGCTAGCGGGGGCTCTCACAGATACGCAGTATTTT. This sequence encodes CSAQKGLAGALTDTQYF. The chain joins TRBV20-1 to TRBJ2-3; 10 bases fit TRBD2. Germline values: CDR1 DFQATT, CDR2 SNEGSKA (reference sequence). The ends lost 6 bases at V and 2 bases at J; junction bases unmatched: 14. The CDR3 spans 17 residues.

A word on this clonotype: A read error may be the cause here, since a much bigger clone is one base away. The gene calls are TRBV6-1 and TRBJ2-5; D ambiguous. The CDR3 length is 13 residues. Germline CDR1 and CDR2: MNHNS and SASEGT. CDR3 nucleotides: TGTACCAGCAGGTTTACATCCAAAGAGACCCAGTACTTC. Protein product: CTSRFTSKETQYF.

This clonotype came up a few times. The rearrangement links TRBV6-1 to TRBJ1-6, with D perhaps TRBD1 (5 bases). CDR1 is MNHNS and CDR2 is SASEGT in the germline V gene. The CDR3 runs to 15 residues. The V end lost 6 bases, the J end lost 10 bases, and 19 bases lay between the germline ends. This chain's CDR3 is CASRGDRQSWSPLHF. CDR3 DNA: TGTGCCAGCAGAGGGGACCGGCAAAGTTGGTCACCCCTCCACTTT.

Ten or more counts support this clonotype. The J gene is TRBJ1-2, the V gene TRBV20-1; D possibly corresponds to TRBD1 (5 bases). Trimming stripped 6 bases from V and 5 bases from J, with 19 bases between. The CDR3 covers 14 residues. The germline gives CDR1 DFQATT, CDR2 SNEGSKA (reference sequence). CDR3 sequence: CSAPDEGRLYGYTF. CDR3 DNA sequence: TGCAGTGCCCCAGATGAGGGACGGCTATATGGCTACACCTTC.

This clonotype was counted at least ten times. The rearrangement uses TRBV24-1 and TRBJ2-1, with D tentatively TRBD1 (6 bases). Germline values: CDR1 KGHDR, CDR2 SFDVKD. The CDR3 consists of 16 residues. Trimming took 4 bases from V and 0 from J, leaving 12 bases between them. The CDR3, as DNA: TGTGCCACCAGTGAAAGGACAGCCAGCTCCTACAATGAGCAGTTCTTC. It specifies CATSERTASSYNEQFF.